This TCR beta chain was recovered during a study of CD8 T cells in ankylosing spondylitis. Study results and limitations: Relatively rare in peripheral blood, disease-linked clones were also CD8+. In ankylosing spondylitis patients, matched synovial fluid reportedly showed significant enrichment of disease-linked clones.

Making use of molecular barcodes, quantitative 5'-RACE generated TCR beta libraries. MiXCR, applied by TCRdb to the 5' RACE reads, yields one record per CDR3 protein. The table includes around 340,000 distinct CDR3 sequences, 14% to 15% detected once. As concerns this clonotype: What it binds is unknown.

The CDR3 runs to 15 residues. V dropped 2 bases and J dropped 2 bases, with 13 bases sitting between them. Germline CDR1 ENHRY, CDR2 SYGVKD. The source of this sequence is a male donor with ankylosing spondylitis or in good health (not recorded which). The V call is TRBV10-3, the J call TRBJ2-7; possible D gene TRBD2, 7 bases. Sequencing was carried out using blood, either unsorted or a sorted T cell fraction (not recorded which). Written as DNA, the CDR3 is TGTGCCATCAGTGAGGCCCTGGGGGGGCCCTACGAGCAGTACTTC. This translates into CAISEALGGPYEQYF.